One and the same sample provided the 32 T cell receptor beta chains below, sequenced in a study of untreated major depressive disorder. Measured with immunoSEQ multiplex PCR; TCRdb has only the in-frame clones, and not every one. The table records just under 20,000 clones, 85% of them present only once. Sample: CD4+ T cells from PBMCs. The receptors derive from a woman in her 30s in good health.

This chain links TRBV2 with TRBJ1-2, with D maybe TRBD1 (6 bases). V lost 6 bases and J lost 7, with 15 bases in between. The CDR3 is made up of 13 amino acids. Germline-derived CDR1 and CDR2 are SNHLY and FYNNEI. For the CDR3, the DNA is TGTGCCAGCAGCGGGGACAAGAGGCGTGGCTACACCTTC. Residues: CASSGDKRRGYTF.

CDR3: CASSLGLAGWGDTQYF. Here the CDR3 DNA reads TGTGCCAGCAGCTTGGGACTAGCGGGATGGGGGGATACGCAGTATTTT. The chain is built from TRBV5-4 and TRBJ2-3; 11 bases line up with TRBD2. J was trimmed by 6 bases and V by 0 bases; bases with no gene match: 6. The CDR3 spans 16 residues. CDR1 and CDR2 (germline): SGHNT, YYREEE (reference sequence). The full variable domain, its missing parts supplied by reference TRBV5-4 and TRBJ2-3, is ETGVTQSPTHLIKTRGQQVTLRCSSQSGHNTVSWYQQALGQGPQFIFQYYREEENGRGNFPPRFSGLQFPNYSSELNVNALELDDSALYLCASSLGLAGWGDTQYFGPGTRLTVL.

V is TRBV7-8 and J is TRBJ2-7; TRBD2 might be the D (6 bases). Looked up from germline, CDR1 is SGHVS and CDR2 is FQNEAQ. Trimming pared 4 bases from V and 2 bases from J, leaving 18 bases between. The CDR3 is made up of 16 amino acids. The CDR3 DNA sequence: TGTGCCAGCAGCTCACGCCGTCTAGCGAGGGCCTACGAGCAGTACTTC. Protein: CASSSRRLARAYEQYF.

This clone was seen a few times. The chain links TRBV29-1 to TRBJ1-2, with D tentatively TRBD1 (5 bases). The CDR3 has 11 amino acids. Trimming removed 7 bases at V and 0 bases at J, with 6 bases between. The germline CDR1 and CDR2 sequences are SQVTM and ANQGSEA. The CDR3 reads CSAQANYGYTF. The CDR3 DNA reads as TGCAGCGCACAGGCTAACTATGGCTACACCTTC. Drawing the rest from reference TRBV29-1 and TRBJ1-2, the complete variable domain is SAVISQKPSRDICQRGTSLTIQCQVDSQVTMMFWYRQQPGQSLTLIATANQGSEATYESGFVIDKFPISRPNLTFSTLTVSNMSPEDSSIYLCSAQANYGYTFGSGTRLTVV.

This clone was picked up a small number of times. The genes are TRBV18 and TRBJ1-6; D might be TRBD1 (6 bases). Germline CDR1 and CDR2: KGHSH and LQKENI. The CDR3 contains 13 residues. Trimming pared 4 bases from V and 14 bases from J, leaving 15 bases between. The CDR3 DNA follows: TGTGCCAGCTCACTGGAACAGGGCGGAGCCCTCCACTTT. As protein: CASSLEQGGALHF. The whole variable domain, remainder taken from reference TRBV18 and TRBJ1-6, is NAGVMQNPRHLVRRRGQEARLRCSPMKGHSHVYWYRQLPEEGLKFMVYLQKENIIDESGMPKERFSAEFPKEGPSILRIQQVVRGDSAAYFCASSLEQGGALHFGNGTRLTVT.

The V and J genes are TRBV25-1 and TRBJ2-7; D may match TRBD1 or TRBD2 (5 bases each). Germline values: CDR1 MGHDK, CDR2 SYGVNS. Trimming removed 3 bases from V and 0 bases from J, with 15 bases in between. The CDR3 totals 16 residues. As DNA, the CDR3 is TGTGCCAGCAGTGATCGTACCGGGACGGCCTCCTACGAGCAGTACTTC. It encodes CASSDRTGTASYEQYF.

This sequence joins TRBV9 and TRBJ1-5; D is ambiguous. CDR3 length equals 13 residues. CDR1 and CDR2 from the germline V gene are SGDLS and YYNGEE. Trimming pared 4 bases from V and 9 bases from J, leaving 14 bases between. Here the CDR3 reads CASSNHQGAPQHF. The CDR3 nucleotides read TGTGCCAGCAGCAACCATCAAGGTGCGCCCCAGCATTTT.

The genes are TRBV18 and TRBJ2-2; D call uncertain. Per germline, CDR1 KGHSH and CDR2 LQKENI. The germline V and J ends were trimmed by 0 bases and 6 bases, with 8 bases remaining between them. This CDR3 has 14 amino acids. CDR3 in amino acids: CASSPPKGAGELFF. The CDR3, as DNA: TGTGCCAGCTCACCACCCAAGGGTGCCGGGGAGCTGTTTTTT.

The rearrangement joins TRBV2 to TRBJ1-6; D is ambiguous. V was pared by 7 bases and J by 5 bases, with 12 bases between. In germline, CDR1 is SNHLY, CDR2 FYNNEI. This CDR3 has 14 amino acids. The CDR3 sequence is CASNPILNNSPLHF. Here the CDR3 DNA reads TGTGCCAGCAATCCTATTCTTAATAATTCACCCCTCCACTTT.

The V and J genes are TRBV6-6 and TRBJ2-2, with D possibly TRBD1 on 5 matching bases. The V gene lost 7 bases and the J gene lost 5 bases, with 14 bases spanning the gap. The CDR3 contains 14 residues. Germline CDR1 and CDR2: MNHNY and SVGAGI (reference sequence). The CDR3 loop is CASISGARTGELFF. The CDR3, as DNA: TGTGCCAGCATCAGTGGGGCGAGAACCGGGGAGCTGTTTTTT.

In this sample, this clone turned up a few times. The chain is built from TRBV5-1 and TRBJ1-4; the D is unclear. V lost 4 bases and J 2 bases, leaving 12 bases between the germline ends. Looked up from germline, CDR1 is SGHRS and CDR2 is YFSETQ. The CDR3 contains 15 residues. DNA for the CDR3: TGCGCCAGCAGCGGCACCCAATGGACTAATGAAAAACTGTTTTTT. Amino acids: CASSGTQWTNEKLFF.

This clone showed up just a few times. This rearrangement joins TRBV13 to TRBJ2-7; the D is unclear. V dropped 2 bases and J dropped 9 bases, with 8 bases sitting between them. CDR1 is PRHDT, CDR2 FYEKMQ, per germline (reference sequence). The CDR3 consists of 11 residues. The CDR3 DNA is TGTGCCAGCAGCTTAACCGCGAGGCAGTACTTC. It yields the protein CASSLTARQYF.

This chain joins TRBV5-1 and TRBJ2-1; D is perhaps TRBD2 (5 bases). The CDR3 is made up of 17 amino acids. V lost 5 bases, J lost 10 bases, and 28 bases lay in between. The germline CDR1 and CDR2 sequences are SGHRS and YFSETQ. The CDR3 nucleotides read TGCGCCAGCAGTTCCCCCGGGAACGCACGGCAAATGAGGGAGCAGTTCTTC. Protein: CASSSPGNARQMREQFF.

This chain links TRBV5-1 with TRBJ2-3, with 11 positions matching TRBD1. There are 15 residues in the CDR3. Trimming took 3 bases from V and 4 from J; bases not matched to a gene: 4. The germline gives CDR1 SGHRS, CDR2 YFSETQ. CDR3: CASSSGQGASDTQYF. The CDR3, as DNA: TGCGCCAGCAGCTCAGGACAGGGGGCTTCAGATACGCAGTATTTT.

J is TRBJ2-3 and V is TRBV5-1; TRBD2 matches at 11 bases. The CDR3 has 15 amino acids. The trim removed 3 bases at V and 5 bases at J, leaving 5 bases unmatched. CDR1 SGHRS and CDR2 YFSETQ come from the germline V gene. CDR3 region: CASSYLAGGGDTQYF. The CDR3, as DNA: TGCGCCAGCAGCTATCTAGCGGGAGGCGGAGATACGCAGTATTTT.

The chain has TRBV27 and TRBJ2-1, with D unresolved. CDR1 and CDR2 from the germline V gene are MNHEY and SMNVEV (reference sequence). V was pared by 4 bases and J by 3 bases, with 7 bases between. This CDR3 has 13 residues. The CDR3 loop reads CASSSSGYNEQFF. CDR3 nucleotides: TGTGCCAGCAGTTCATCGGGCTACAATGAGCAGTTCTTC.

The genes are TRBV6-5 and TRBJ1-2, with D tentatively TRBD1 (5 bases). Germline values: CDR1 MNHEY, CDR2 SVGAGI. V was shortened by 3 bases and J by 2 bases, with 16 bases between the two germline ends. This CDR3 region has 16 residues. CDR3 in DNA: TGTGCCAGCAGTTATTTGCCCGGGACGGGAAACTATGGCTACACCTTC. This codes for CASSYLPGTGNYGYTF.

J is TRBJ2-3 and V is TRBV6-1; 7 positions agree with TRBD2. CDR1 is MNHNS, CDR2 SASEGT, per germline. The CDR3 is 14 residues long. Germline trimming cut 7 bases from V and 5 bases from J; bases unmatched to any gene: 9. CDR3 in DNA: TGTGCCAGCACCCTCCAATGGGGGGGAGATACGCAGTATTTT. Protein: CASTLQWGGDTQYF.

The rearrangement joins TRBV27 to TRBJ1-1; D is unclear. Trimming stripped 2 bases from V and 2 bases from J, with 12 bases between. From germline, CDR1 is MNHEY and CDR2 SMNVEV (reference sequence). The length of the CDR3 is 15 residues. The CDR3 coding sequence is TGTGCCAGCAGTTTAAAGCCCACCCAAAACACTGAAGCTTTCTTT. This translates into CASSLKPTQNTEAFF.

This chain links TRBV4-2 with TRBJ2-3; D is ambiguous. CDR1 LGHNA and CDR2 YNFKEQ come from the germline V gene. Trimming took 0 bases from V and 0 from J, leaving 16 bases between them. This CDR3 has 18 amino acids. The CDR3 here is CASSQDPSLSISTDTQYF. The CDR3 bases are TGTGCCAGCAGCCAAGATCCCTCACTCAGTATTAGCACAGATACGCAGTATTTT.

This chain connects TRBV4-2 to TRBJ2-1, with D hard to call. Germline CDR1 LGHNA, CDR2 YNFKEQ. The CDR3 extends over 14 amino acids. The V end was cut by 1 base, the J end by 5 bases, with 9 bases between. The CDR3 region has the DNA TGTGCCAGCAGCCAAGCCTCGGCAAACAATGAGCAGTTCTTC. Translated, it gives CASSQASANNEQFF.

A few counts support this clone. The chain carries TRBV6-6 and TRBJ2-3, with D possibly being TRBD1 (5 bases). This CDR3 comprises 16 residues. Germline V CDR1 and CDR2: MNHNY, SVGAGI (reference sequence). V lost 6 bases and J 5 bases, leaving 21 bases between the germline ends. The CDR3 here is CASRSGRADQGDTQYF. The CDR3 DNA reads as TGTGCCAGCAGGTCTGGTAGGGCAGATCAGGGAGATACGCAGTATTTT.

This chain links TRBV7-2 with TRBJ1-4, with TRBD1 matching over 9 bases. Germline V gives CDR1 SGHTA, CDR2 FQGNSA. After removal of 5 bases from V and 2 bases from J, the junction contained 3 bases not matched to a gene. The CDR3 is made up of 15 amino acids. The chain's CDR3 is CASSRDRATNEKLFF. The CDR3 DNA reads TGTGCCAGCAGCCGGGACAGGGCCACTAATGAAAAACTGTTTTTT. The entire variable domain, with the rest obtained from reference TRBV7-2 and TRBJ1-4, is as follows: GAGVSQSPSNKVTEKGKDVELRCDPISGHTALYWYRQSLGQGLEFLIYFQGNSAPDKSGLPSDRFSAERTGGSVSTLTIQRTQQEDSAVYLCASSRDRATNEKLFFGSGTQLSVL.

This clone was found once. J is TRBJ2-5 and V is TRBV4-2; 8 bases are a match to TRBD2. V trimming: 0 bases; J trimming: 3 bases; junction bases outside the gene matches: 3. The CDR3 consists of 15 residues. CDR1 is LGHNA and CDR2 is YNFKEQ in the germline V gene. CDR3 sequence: CASSQDPAGEETQYF. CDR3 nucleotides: TGTGCCAGCAGCCAAGATCCAGCGGGAGAAGAGACCCAGTACTTC.

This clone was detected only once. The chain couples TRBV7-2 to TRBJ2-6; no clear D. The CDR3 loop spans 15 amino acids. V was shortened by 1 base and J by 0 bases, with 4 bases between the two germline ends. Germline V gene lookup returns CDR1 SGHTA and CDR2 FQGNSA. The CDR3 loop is CASSLGDSGANVLTF. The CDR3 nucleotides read TGTGCCAGCAGCTTAGGTGACTCTGGGGCCAACGTCCTGACTTTC.

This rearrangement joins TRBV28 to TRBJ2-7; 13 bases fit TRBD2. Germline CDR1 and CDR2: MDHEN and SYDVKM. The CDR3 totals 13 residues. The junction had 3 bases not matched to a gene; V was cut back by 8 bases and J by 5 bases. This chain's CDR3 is CASLTSGRNEQYF. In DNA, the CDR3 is TGTGCCAGCTTGACTAGCGGGAGGAACGAGCAGTACTTC.

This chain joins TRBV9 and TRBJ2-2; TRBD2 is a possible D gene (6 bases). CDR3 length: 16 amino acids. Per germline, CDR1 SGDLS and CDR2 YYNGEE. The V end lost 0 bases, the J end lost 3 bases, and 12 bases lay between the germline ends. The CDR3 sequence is CASSVAGGTYTGELFF. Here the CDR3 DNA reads TGTGCCAGCAGCGTAGCTGGAGGGACTTACACCGGGGAGCTGTTTTTT.

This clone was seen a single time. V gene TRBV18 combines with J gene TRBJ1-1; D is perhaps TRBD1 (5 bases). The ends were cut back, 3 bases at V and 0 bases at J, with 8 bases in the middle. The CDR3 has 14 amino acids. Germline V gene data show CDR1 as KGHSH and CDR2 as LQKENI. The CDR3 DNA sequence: TGTGCCAGCTCACCCCGGGACCTGAACACTGAAGCTTTCTTT. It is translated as CASSPRDLNTEAFF.

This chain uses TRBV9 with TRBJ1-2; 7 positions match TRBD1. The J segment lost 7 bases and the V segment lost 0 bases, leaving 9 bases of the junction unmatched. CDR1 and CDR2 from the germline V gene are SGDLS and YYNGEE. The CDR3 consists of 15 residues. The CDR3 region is CASSVGRGLNGGYTF. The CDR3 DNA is TGTGCCAGCAGCGTAGGGAGGGGGCTTAATGGTGGCTACACCTTC.

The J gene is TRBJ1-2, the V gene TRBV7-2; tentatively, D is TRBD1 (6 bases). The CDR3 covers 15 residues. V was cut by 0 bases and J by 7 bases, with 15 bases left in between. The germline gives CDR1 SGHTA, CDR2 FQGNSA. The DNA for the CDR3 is TGTGCCAGCAGCTTAGCGGAGCGGTCAGGGGTTGGCTACACCTTC. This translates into CASSLAERSGVGYTF. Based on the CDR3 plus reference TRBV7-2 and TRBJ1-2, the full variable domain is GAGVSQSPSNKVTEKGKDVELRCDPISGHTALYWYRQSLGQGLEFLIYFQGNSAPDKSGLPSDRFSAERTGGSVSTLTIQRTQQEDSAVYLCASSLAERSGVGYTFGSGTRLTVV.

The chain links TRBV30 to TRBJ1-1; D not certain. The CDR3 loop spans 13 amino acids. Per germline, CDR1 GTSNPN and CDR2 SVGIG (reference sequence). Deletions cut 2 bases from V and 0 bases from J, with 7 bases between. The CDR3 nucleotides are TGTGCCTGGAGTCGGACGGTGAACACTGAAGCTTTCTTT. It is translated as CAWSRTVNTEAFF.

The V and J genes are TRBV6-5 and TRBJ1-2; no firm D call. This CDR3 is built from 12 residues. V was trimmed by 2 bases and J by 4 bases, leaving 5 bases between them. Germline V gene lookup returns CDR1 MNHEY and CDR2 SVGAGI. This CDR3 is CASSYKGYGYTF. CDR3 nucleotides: TGTGCCAGCAGTTACAAGGGCTATGGCTACACCTTC.